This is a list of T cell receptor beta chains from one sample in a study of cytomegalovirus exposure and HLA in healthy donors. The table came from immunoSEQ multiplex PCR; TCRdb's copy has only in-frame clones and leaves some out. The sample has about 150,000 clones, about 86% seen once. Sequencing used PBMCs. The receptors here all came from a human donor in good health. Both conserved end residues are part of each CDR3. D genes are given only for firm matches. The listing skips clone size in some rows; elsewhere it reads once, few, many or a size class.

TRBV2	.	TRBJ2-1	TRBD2	CASSDPGLAGGLNEQFF	TGTGCCAGCAGTGACCCGGGACTAGCGGGAGGCCTTAATGAGCAGTTCTTC
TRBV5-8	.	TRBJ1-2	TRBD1	CASSFGQGDGYTF	TGTGCCAGCAGCTTTGGTCAGGGGGATGGCTACACCTTC
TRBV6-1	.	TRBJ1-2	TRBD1	CASSRDRGLFSYTF	TGTGCCAGCAGTCGCGACAGGGGCTTGTTCAGCTACACCTTC
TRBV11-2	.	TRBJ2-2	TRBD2	CASSPGLANLRGELFF	TGTGCCAGCAGCCCAGGACTAGCGAACCTCCGCGGGGAGCTGTTTTTT
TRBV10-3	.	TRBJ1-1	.	CAISERGDYTEAFF	TGTGCCATCAGTGAGAGAGGAGATTACACTGAAGCTTTCTTT
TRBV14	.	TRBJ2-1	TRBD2	CASSPGTSGGNEQFF	TGTGCCAGCAGCCCCGGGACTAGCGGGGGTAATGAGCAGTTCTTC
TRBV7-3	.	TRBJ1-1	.	CASSPPFTEAFF	TGTGCCAGCAGCCCCCCTTTTACTGAAGCTTTCTTT
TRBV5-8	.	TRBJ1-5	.	CASSLWEGGIGSNQPQHF	TGTGCCAGCAGCTTGTGGGAGGGGGGGATTGGAAGCAATCAGCCCCAGCATTTT
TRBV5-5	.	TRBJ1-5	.	CASSSDTNQPQHF	TGTGCCAGCAGCTCCGACACCAATCAGCCCCAGCATTTT
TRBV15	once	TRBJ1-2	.	CATTPRGAYGYTF	TGTGCCACCACCCCCCGGGGGGCCTATGGCTACACCTTC
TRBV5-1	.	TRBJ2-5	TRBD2	CASSSTSGRETQYF	TGCGCCAGCAGCTCCACTAGCGGAAGGGAGACCCAGTACTTC
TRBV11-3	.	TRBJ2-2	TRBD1	CASSLDLRDRSNTGELFF	TGTGCCAGCAGCTTAGATCTCCGGGACAGAAGTAACACCGGGGAGCTGTTTTTT
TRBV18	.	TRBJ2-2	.	CASSPQAGGTGELFF	TGTGCCAGCTCACCGCAGGCCGGGGGCACCGGGGAGCTGTTTTTT
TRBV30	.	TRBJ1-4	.	CAWSTARTVLNEKLFF	TGTGCCTGGAGTACCGCCCGGACAGTTCTAAATGAAAAACTGTTTTTT
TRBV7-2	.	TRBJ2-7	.	CASSWDRTRSSYEQYF	TGTGCCAGCAGCTGGGACAGGACTAGGAGCTCCTACGAGCAGTACTTC
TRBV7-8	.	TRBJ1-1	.	CASSLRGGYTEAFF	TGTGCCAGCAGCCTCAGGGGTGGGTACACTGAAGCTTTCTTT
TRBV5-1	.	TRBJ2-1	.	CASSLAPLSYNEQFF	TGCGCCAGCAGCTTGGCCCCTTTGTCCTACAATGAGCAGTTCTTC
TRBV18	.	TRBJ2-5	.	CASSPTRVLQETQYF	TGTGCCAGCTCACCTACCAGGGTGTTGCAAGAGACCCAGTACTTC
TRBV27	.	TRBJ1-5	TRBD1	CASSLSSRGANQPQHF	TGTGCCAGCAGTTTATCGTCCAGGGGGGCGAATCAGCCCCAGCATTTT
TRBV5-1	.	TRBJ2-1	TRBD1	CASSFGTGDNEQFF	TGCGCCAGCAGCTTTGGGACAGGGGATAATGAGCAGTTCTTC
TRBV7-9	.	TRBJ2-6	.	CASIAETGANVLTF	TGTGCCAGCATAGCGGAGACTGGGGCCAACGTCCTGACTTTC
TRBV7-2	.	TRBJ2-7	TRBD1	CASSPGQGAYEQYF	TGTGCCAGCAGCCCAGGACAGGGGGCCTACGAGCAGTACTTC
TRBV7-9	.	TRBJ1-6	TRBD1	CASSSGQGFYNSPLHF	TGTGCCAGCAGCTCGGGACAGGGGTTCTATAATTCACCCCTCCACTTT
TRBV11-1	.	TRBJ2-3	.	CASSLSGRSSTDTQYF	TGTGCCAGCAGCTTATCTGGCAGATCTAGCACAGATACGCAGTATTTT
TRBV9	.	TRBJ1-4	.	CASSEPIAGEPNEKLFF	TGTGCCAGCAGCGAACCAATAGCAGGGGAGCCCAATGAAAAACTGTTTTTT
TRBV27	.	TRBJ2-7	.	CASRQGLYEQYF	TGTGCCAGCAGGCAGGGGCTCTACGAGCAGTACTTC
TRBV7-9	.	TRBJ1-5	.	CASSQEGEGKGNQPQHF	TGTGCCAGCAGCCAAGAGGGGGAGGGTAAGGGCAATCAGCCCCAGCATTTT